Sequencing of this TCR beta chain was carried out in a study of vaccination effects on CD4 cells after COVID-19. Study at large: Either the mRNA-1273 or the BNT162b2 vaccine was given to participants as two doses.

After more than 8 days in culture, the CD4+ T cells were isolated. Vaccine recipients, nucleocapsid antibody negative, had no prior SARS-CoV-2 infection. On days 3 and 7, fresh IL-2 medium replaced half the medium. Study results and limitations: Vaccine-induced clones in healthy vaccinees cross-reacted with common cold coronaviruses in only 1 of 255 cases.

Produced via immunoSEQ multiplex PCR; TCRdb's table is partial and in-frame only. The repertoire holds some 40,000 clones, with around 74% as singletons. The CDR3 is made up of 13 amino acids. Trimming removed 6 bases from V and 7 bases from J, with 12 bases in between. Germline-derived CDR1 and CDR2 are SNHLY and FYNNEI. This clone was seen a few times. Antigen unknown. The sample was CD4+ T cells from PBMCs cultured without peptide, taken before COVID-19 vaccination. V is TRBV2 and J is TRBJ2-2; tentatively, D is TRBD1 (5 bases). The sequence was collected from a human donor who received a COVID-19 vaccine. This CDR3 reads CASRTRAIGELFF. The CDR3, as DNA: TGTGCCAGCAGGACCAGGGCTATCGGGGAGCTGTTTTTT.